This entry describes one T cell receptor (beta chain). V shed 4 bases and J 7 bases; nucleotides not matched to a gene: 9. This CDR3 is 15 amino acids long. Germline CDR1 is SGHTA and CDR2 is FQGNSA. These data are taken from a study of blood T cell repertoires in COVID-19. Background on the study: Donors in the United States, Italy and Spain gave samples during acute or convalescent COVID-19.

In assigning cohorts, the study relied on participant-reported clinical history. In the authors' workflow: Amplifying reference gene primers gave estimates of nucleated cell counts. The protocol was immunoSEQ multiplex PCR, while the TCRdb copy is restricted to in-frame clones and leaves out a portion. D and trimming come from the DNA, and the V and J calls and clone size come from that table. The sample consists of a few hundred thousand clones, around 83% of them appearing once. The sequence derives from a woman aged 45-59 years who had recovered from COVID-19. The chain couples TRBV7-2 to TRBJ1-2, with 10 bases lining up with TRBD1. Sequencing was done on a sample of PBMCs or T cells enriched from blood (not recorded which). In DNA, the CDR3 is TGTGCCAGCAGCTCCGGGACAGGGGCGTTCGGTGGCTACACCTTC. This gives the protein CASSSGTGAFGGYTF.